This TCR delta chain was recorded in a study of delta chains in infants with herpesvirus infections (dated by TCRdb to the early 2020s). Notes on the research overall: A Ugandan infant birth cohort was prospectively followed from birth to characterize gammadelta T cell responses to primary cytomegalovirus (CMV) infection. gammadelta TCRs were sequenced from PBMC obtained from approximately 18 CMV-infected infants (one congenitally infected) and roughly 8 CMV-uninfected infants for whom sufficient sample was available. By approximate age, the infant blood samples fell into groups of 1.5, 4, 8 and 12 months. Previously published Belgian fetal and cord blood gammadelta TCR data were included only for comparison and were not generated in this cohort.

Here is what the overall study found, with its caveats: A small sample size and the lack of race- or environment-matched controls were noted by the authors, because CMV is acquired by nearly all Ugandans before adulthood. The public clonotype might still be present below the detection limit in CMV-uninfected infants. The public clonotype was found only at the first time point after infection and was absent in uninfected infants and in those infected after 120 days.

The table lists this clone with a few counts. What antigen it recognizes has not been identified. A far larger clone lies a single base away; this is likely a read error. This specimen includes other DNA sequences encoding the same CDR3. To prepare the library, RT-PCR was applied. PBMC RNA was reverse transcribed with SuperScript II using gamma-chain- and delta-chain-specific primers to generate TCR cDNA. The cDNA was purified with AMPure XP beads, then amplified and indexed with Illumina adapters using the Nextera XT Index Kit. Sequencing of gammadelta TCR libraries was carried out on an Illumina MiSeq using a V2 300-cycle kit. On the authors' methods: Using MiXCR v2.1.12, CDR3 sequences were assembled, and reads were mapped onto D, J and V genes obtained from GenBank. VDJtools v1.2.1 was used to carry out repertoire analyses of the CDR3 clonotypes. Clonotypes were called again by TCRdb from the public reads via CATT, and duplicate nucleotide sequences were then merged into one entry. In this record, the V and J calls reflect TCRdb's handling and not the investigators' own analysis. For this sample the table gives around 210 delta-chain clones, of which over 9.5% were detected only once. The ten largest clonotypes hold 42% of the sample.

Pregnant women getting prenatal care were recruited in Kampala, Uganda, and their infants were enrolled; maternal HIV status had to be documented. Home visits to families took place weekly, and collection of infant clinical information, oral swabs and peripheral blood began at 6 weeks of age and was repeated every 4 months after that. After blood was collected in heparin tubes, PBMC were isolated using Ficoll-Paque density gradient centrifugation and then cryopreserved. The input for sequencing was peripheral blood, taken at time point 1 of longitudinal follow-up. This sequence was found in a human donor who was a Ugandan infant, either HIV-exposed or HIV-unexposed (not recorded which).

The DNA sequence is given as TGTGCAGCAACCCATTCTACACTGGGGGATAAATGGGGAGGGAAACTCATCTTT. This codes for CAATHSTLGDKWGGKLIF. The receptor chain draws on TRAV29/DV5 and TRDJ1, with 11 bases matching TRDD3. Including the terminal cysteine and phenylalanine, the CDR3 comprises 18 residues. Only the CDR3 part of the read is kept: 54 bases, read in frame from the first base. CDR1 is given as NSMFDY and CDR2 as ISSIKDK, both from the germline V gene. V trim: 3 bases; J trim: 8 bases; unmatched bases: 21.